A single sample is the source of the 14 T cell receptor beta chains below, sequenced in a study of T cell clonality in common variable immunodeficiency. Here immunoSEQ multiplex PCR was the method, and the copy in TCRdb shows in-frame clones only, minus some. The sample holds approximately 45,000 clones, and no clone turns up only once. The sample consisted of peripheral blood mononuclear cells. Receptor source: a person aged 18 to 70 in good health.

This clone was counted at least ten times. With the read ending 3 residues before the CDR3 end, the germline J gene is used to fill in that end. The chain is built from TRBV5-1 and TRBJ1-2; 7 bases fit TRBD1. Trimming took 0 bases from V and 2 from J; bases not matched to a gene: 7. The CDR3 spans 16 residues. Germline CDR1 and CDR2: SGHRS and YFSETQ. CDR3 DNA, as far as it was read: TGCGCCAGCAGCTTGGATCCCTGGACAGGCAACTATGGC. This sequence encodes CASSLDPWTGNYG. The full CDR3 sequence reads CASSLDPWTGNYGYTF.

Note on this clone: The sequence runs out 3 residues before the end of the CDR3; the remainder is reconstructed from the germline J gene. The chain combines TRBV7-3 with TRBJ2-3; 11 bases line up with TRBD2. Germline CDR1 and CDR2: SGHTA and FQGTGA. The CDR3 loop spans 17 amino acids. V dropped 5 bases and J dropped 5; count of bases not matched to a gene: 12. CDR3 sequence reads: CASSQFVSGRAIDTQYF. The DNA read from the CDR3 is TGTGCCAGCAGCCAATTCGTTAGCGGGAGGGCCATAGATACG.

There are many counts of this clone. The CDR3 end is not reached by the read, which stops 3 residues before it; the germline J gene fills it in. The chain uses TRBV7-3 and TRBJ1-3; the D is unclear. CDR1 is SGHTA and CDR2 is FQGTGA in the germline V gene. Trimming stripped 5 bases from V and 0 bases from J, with 5 bases between. The CDR3 is made up of 13 amino acids. CDR3 loop: CASSPNSGNTIYF. The covered CDR3 bases are TGTGCCAGCAGCCCCAACTCTGGAAACACC. Looking up the rest from reference TRBV7-3 and TRBJ1-3 gives the full variable domain: GAGVSQTPSNKVTEKGKYVELRCDPISGHTALYWYRQSLGQGPEFLIYFQGTGAADDSGLPNDRFFAVRPEGSVSTLKIQRTERGDSAVYLCASSPNSGNTIYFGEGSWLTVV.

There are many counts of this clone. The read ends 3 residues early relative to the CDR3; the germline J gene fills the gap. This rearrangement joins TRBV28 to TRBJ2-4; TRBD2 matches 14 bases. The CDR3 totals 19 residues. The germline CDR1 and CDR2 sequences are MDHEN and SYDVKM. The junction had 12 bases not matched to a gene; V was cut back by 5 bases and J by 3 bases. Here the CDR3 reads CASSLLGTSGRGRKNIQYF. Incomplete CDR3 DNA: TGTGCCAGCAGTCTTCTGGGGACTAGCGGGAGAGGACGCAAAAACATT.

This clone has a count of ten or more. CDR3 residues: CASSFGRDSYEQYF. The part of the CDR3 DNA that was read is TGTGCCAGCAGCTTCGGCCGGGACAGCTACGAG. V gene TRBV5-5 combines with J gene TRBJ2-7, with 7 nucleotides matching TRBD1. From the germline J gene comes the end of the CDR3, since the read stops 3 residues before it. Germline CDR1 SGHKS, CDR2 YYEKEE (reference sequence). The V gene end was trimmed by 2 bases and the J gene end by 3 bases; junction bases not matched to a gene: 5. The CDR3 runs 14 residues.

The sample holds many counts of this clone. The missing CDR3 end, 3 residues past where the read stops, is filled in from the germline J gene. The chain combines TRBV7-2 with TRBJ2-3; D is possibly TRBD2 (7 bases). V lost 5 bases, J lost 7 bases, and 16 bases lay in between. From germline, CDR1 is SGHTA and CDR2 FQGNSA. This CDR3 is 14 amino acids long. CDR3 bases read: TGTGCCAGCAGCCTAGGGGGGGGTAGAAATACG. Translating gives CASSLGGGRNT. The whole CDR3 reads CASSLGGGRNTQYF.

This clone came up many times. From the germline J gene comes the end of the CDR3, since the read stops 3 residues before it. The chain combines TRBV7-3 with TRBJ2-7; 11 positions agree with TRBD2. This CDR3 spans 14 amino acids. J lost 4 bases, V lost 5 bases, and 4 bases had no gene match. Germline V gene sequence: CDR1 SGHTA, CDR2 FQGTGA. CDR3 bases read: TGTGCCAGCAGCCCTCGACTAGCGGGGTACGAG. It is translated as CASSPRLAGYE. The complete CDR3 sequence is CASSPRLAGYEQYF.

This clone showed up many times. The read is 3 residues too short to cover the CDR3 end, so that end is filled in from the germline J gene. The chain couples TRBV10-3 to TRBJ2-3, with 7 bases aligning to TRBD2. The V and J ends lost 3 bases and 6 bases, in that order; junction bases with no gene match: 9. The germline CDR1 and CDR2 sequences are ENHRY and SYGVKD. The CDR3 is 15 amino acids. CDR3: CAISDLAGEMDTQYF. CDR3 DNA (partial): TGTGCCATCAGTGATCTGGCGGGAGAAATGGATACG.

This clone has a count of ten or more. The read gets to within 3 residues of the CDR3 end, and the germline J gene fills in the rest. V usage is TRBV7-8 and J usage is TRBJ2-5; D is perhaps TRBD2 (6 bases). Between the trimmed V and J ends, which lost 1 base and 5 bases, there was a span of 11 bases. In germline, CDR1 is SGHVS, CDR2 FQNEAQ. The CDR3 length is 14 residues. The CDR3 DNA, read in part, is TGTGCCAGCAGCTTAGGTGGGGGGACGGAGACC. It encodes CASSLGGGTET. The CDR3 in full is CASSLGGGTETQYF.

This clone was seen only a few times. Read sequence stops 3 residues before the CDR3 end, and the germline J gene provides the missing end. The chain recombines TRBV6-1 with TRBJ1-2; TRBD1 matches 8 bases. The CDR3 runs 15 residues. Germline lookup yields CDR1 MNHNS and CDR2 SASEGT. The part of the CDR3 DNA that was read is TGTGCCAGCAGTGAAGGAAGGACAGGGCCCTACGAC. Its protein is CASSEGRTGPYD. The entire CDR3 protein is CASSEGRTGPYDYTF.

This clone was seen repeatedly, ten times or more. The read ends 3 residues before the CDR3 terminus; that terminus is restored from the germline J gene. This sequence joins TRBV29-1 and TRBJ2-1; unclear D gene. Germline lookup yields CDR1 SQVTM and CDR2 ANQGSEA. The CDR3 consists of 13 residues. V lost 0 bases to trimming and J lost 7 bases, with 10 bases between them. CDR3 sequence: CSVEDGGVNEQFF. The DNA read from the CDR3 is TGCAGCGTTGAAGATGGCGGTGTAAATGAG.

Many counts were recorded for this clone. The read gets to within 3 residues of the CDR3 end, and the germline J gene fills in the rest. V and J are TRBV18 and TRBJ2-2, with D unresolved. This CDR3 is built from 17 residues. CDR1 and CDR2 from the germline V gene are KGHSH and LQKENI. The ends were cut back, 3 bases at V and 4 bases at J, with 18 bases in the middle. The CDR3 protein is CASSPGKGVLFTGELFF. The sequenced CDR3 bases are TGTGCCAGCTCACCCGGAAAGGGTGTTTTGTTCACCGGGGAG.

This clone was recorded many times. The read ends 3 residues early relative to the CDR3; the germline J gene fills the gap. J is TRBJ1-5 and V is TRBV2; 7 positions match TRBD1. This CDR3 region has 15 residues. The V and J ends lost 1 base and 7 bases, in that order; junction bases with no gene match: 7. CDR1 and CDR2 from the germline V gene are SNHLY and FYNNEI. The CDR3 loop reads CASSEGDRAYQPQHF. The covered CDR3 bases are TGTGCCAGCAGTGAAGGCGACAGGGCATACCAGCCC.

Ten or more counts support this clone. The read halts 3 residues ahead of the CDR3 end, with the missing end drawn from the germline J gene. The chain employs TRBV19 and TRBJ1-1; 8 bases agree with TRBD1. The trim removed 3 bases at V and 7 bases at J, leaving 4 bases unmatched. Germline V gene data show CDR1 as LNHDA and CDR2 as SQIVND (reference sequence). The CDR3 extends over 13 amino acids. The CDR3 sequence is CASSIQGAGEAFF. Partial CDR3 DNA: TGTGCCAGTAGTATTCAGGGGGCAGGTGAA.